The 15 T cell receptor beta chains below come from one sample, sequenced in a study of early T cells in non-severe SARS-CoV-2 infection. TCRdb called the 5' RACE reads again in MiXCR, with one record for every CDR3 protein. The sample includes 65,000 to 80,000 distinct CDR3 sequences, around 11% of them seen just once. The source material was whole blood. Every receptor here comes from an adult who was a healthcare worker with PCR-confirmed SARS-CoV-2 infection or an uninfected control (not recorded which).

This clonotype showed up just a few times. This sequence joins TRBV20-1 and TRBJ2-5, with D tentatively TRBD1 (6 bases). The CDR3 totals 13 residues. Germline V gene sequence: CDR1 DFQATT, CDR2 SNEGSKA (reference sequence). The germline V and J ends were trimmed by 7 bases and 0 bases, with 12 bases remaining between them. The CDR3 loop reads CSVRGTNQETQYF. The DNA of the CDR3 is TGCAGTGTTAGGGGGACAAACCAAGAGACCCAGTACTTC.

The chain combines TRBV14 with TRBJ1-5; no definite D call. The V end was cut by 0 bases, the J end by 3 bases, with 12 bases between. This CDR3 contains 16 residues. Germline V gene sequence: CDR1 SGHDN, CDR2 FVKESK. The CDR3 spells CASSQDCTVLNQPQHF. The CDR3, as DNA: TGTGCCAGCAGCCAAGATTGTACAGTACTCAATCAGCCCCAGCATTTT.

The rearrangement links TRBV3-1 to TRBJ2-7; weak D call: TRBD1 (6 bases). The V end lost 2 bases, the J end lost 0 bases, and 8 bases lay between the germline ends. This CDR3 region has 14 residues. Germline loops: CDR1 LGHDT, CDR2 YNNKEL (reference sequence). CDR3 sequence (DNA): TGTGCCAGCAGCCAAAGCAGGGGCTCCTACGAGCAGTACTTC. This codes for CASSQSRGSYEQYF.

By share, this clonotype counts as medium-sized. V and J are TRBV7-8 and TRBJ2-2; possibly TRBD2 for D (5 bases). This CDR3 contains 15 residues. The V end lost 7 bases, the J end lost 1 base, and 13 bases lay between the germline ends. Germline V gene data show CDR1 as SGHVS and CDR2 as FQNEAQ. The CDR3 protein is CASNKGSWNTGELFF. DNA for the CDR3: TGTGCCAGCAACAAAGGGAGTTGGAACACCGGGGAGCTGTTTTTT.

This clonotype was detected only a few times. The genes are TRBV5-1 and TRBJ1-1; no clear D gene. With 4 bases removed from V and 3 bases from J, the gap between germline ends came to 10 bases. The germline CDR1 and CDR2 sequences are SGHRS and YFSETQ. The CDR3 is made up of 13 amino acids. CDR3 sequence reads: CASSRDPYTEAFF. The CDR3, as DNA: TGCGCCAGCAGCCGAGACCCCTACACTGAAGCTTTCTTT.

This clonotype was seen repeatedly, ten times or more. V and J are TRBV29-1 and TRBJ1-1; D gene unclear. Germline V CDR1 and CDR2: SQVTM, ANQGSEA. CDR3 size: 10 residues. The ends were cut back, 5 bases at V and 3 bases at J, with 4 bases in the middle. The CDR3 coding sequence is TGCAGCGTTTCGGACACTGAAGCTTTCTTT. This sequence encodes CSVSDTEAFF.

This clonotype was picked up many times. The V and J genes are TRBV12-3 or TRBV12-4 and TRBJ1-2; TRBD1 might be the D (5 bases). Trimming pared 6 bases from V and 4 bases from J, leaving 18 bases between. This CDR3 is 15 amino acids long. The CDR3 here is CASSARGARAYGYTF. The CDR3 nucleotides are TGTGCCAGCAGCGCCCGAGGGGCGCGTGCCTATGGCTACACCTTC.

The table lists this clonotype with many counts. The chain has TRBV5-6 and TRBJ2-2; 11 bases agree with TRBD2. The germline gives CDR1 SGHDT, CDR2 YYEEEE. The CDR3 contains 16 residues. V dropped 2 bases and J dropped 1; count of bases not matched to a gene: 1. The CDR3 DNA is TGTGCCAGCAGCTTAACTAGCGGGGGGAACACCGGGGAGCTGTTTTTT. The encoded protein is CASSLTSGGNTGELFF.

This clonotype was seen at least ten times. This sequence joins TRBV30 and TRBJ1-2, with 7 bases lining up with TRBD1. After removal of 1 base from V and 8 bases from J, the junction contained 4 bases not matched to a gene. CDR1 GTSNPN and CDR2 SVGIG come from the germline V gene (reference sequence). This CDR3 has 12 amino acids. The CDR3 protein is CAWSGQGWGYTF. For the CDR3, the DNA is TGTGCCTGGAGTGGACAGGGTTGGGGCTACACCTTC.

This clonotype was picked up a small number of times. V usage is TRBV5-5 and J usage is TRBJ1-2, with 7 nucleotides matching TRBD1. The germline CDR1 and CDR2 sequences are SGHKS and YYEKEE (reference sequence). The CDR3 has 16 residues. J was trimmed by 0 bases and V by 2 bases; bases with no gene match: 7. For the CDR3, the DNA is TGTGCCAGCAGCTTCACGACAGGGCTGGCTAACTATGGCTACACCTTC. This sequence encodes CASSFTTGLANYGYTF.

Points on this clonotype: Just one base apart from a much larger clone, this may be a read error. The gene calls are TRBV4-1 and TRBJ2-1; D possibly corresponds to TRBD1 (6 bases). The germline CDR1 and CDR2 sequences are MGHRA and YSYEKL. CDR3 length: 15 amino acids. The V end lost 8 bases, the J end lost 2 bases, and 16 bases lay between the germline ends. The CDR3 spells CASGRGQSPYNEQFF. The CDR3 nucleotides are TGCGCCAGCGGCCGTGGACAGTCCCCCTACAATGAGCAGTTCTTC.

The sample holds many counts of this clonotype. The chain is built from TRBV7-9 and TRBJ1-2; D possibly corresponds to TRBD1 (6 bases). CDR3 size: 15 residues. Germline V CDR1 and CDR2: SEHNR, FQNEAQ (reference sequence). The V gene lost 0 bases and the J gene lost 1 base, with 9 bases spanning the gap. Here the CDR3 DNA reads TGTGCCAGCAGCTTAGCCGGGGGGCGTAACTATGGCTACACCTTC. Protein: CASSLAGGRNYGYTF.

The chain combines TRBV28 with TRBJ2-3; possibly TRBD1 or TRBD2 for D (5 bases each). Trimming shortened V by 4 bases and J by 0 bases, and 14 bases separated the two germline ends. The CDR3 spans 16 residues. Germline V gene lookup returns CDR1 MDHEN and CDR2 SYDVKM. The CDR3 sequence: CASSSSGTKSTDTQYF. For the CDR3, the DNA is TGTGCCAGCAGTTCATCCGGGACGAAAAGCACAGATACGCAGTATTTT.

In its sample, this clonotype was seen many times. The CDR3 spells CSASRGLSGNEQFF. DNA of the CDR3: TGCAGTGCTAGTCGGGGGCTGTCGGGGAATGAGCAGTTCTTC. This chain links TRBV20-1 with TRBJ2-1, with D possibly called TRBD1 or TRBD2 (6 bases each). This CDR3 region has 14 residues. V was cut by 3 bases and J by 7 bases, with 16 bases left in between. CDR1 DFQATT and CDR2 SNEGSKA come from the germline V gene (reference sequence).

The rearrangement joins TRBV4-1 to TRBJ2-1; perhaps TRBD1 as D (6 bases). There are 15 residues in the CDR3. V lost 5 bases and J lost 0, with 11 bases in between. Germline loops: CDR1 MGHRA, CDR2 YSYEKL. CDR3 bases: TGCGCCAGCAGCTTCGACAGGAGCTCCTACAATGAGCAGTTCTTC. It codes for CASSFDRSSYNEQFF.